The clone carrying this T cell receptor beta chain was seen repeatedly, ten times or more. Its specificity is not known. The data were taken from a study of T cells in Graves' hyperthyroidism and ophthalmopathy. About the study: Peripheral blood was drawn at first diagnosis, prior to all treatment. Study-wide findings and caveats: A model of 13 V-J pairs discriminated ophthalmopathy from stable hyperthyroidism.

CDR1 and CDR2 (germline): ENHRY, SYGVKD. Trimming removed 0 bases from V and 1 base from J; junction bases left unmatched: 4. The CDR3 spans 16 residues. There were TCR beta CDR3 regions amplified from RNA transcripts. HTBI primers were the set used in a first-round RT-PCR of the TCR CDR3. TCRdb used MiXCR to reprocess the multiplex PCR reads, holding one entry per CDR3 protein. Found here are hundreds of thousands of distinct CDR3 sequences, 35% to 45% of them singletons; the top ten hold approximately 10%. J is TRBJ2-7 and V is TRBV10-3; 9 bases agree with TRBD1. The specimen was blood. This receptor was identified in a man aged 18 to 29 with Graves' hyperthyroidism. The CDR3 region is CAISESRDRVSYEQYF. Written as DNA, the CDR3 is TGTGCCATCAGTGAGTCAAGGGACAGGGTATCCTACGAGCAGTACTTC.